The next 24 T cell receptor beta chains were all read from a single sample in a study of control samples from healthy donors and cancer patients. Only in-frame clones appear in the TCRdb table, and some are missing; sequencing was by immunoSEQ multiplex PCR. The repertoire includes fewer than 500,000 clones, 80% to 95% of them detected once, and more than 6% sits in the top ten. Material: PBMCs. The receptors come from a man aged 35 to 55 with head and neck cancer.

The chain uses TRBV5-8 and TRBJ2-1, with TRBD2 matching over 7 bases. This CDR3 contains 15 residues. Germline loops: CDR1 SGHTS, CDR2 YDEGEE. V trimming: 4 bases; J trimming: 5 bases; junction bases outside the gene matches: 9. For the CDR3, the DNA is TGTGCCAGCAGCCCTCGAGCGGGGCGCGACAATGAGCAGTTCTTC. As protein: CASSPRAGRDNEQFF. The complete variable domain, with remaining parts taken from reference TRBV5-8 and TRBJ2-1, reads EAGVTQSPTHLIKTRGQQATLRCSPISGHTSVYWYQQALGLGLQFLLWYDEGEERNRGNFPPRFSGRQFPNYSSELNVNALELEDSALYLCASSPRAGRDNEQFFGPGTRLTVL.

The V gene is TRBV30, the J gene TRBJ2-7; possibly TRBD2 for D (5 bases). CDR3 length: 15 residues. The V gene lost 5 bases and the J gene lost 0 bases, with 17 bases spanning the gap. Germline CDR1 and CDR2: GTSNPN and SVGIG (reference sequence). CDR3 loop: CAWGSGNPGSYEQYF. The CDR3 bases are TGTGCCTGGGGATCGGGGAACCCTGGCTCCTACGAGCAGTACTTC.

This rearrangement joins TRBV11-3 to TRBJ2-5; TRBD1 matches 12 bases. CDR1 and CDR2 (germline): SGHNT, YENEEA. The trim removed 5 bases at V and 3 bases at J, leaving 13 bases unmatched. The CDR3 consists of 18 residues. The CDR3 region is CASSATGTGGAYEETQYF. CDR3 coding DNA: TGTGCCAGCAGCGCGACCGGGACAGGGGGCGCTTACGAAGAGACCCAGTACTTC.

The chain employs TRBV5-1 and TRBJ2-1; 10 bases are a match to TRBD1. Germline trimming cut 5 bases from V and 0 bases from J; bases unmatched to any gene: 11. This CDR3 is built from 18 residues. Germline V gene lookup returns CDR1 SGHRS and CDR2 YFSETQ. Here the CDR3 reads CASRAGQGQFGSYNEQFF. The CDR3 coding sequence is TGCGCCAGCAGGGCGGGACAGGGGCAATTCGGCTCCTACAATGAGCAGTTCTTC.

The genes are TRBV3-1 (or the pseudogene TRBV3-2) and TRBJ1-6, with unresolved D. From germline, CDR1 is LGHDT and CDR2 YNNKEL (reference sequence). The ends were cut back, 0 bases at V and 9 bases at J, with 12 bases in the middle. There are 15 residues in the CDR3. DNA for the CDR3: TGTGCCAGCAGCCAAGATTGGCTAGAGGCTTCACCCCTCCACTTT. Translation gives CASSQDWLEASPLHF.

This chain connects TRBV6-6 to TRBJ1-1; D is perhaps TRBD1 (5 bases). V lost 5 bases and J lost 6, with 19 bases in between. Per germline, CDR1 MNHNY and CDR2 SVGAGI (reference sequence). This CDR3 is built from 15 residues. CDR3 coding DNA: TGTGCCAGCAGTCCTTCGGGACGGCCAAGGTCTGAAGCTTTCTTT. Protein sequence: CASSPSGRPRSEAFF.

The chain is built from TRBV11-2 and TRBJ2-7; tentative D call: TRBD1 (5 bases). V dropped 1 base and J dropped 6 bases, with 7 bases sitting between them. Germline values: CDR1 SGHAT, CDR2 FQNNGV. The CDR3 contains 12 residues. The CDR3 nucleotides read TGTGCCAGCAGCTTAGTACAGGCCGAGCAGTACTTC. Its translation is CASSLVQAEQYF. The full variable domain, with the rest looked up from reference TRBV11-2 and TRBJ2-7, is EAGVAQSPRYKIIEKRQSVAFWCNPISGHATLYWYQQILGQGPKLLIQFQNNGVVDDSQLPKDRFSAERLKGVDSTLKIQPAKLEDSAVYLCASSLVQAEQYFGPGTRLTVT.

The chain has TRBV2 and TRBJ2-6; 9 bases are a match to TRBD1. CDR1 is SNHLY, CDR2 FYNNEI, per germline. V was clipped by 6 bases and J by 0 bases; unmatched bases: 6. There are 17 residues in the CDR3. The CDR3 sequence: CASRPGQGLSGANVLTF. The CDR3 DNA is TGTGCCAGCAGGCCGGGACAGGGACTCTCTGGGGCCAACGTCCTGACTTTC.

This sequence joins TRBV7-2 and TRBJ2-1; 7 nucleotides agree with TRBD2. V shed 4 bases and J 2 bases; nucleotides not matched to a gene: 14. CDR1 and CDR2 (germline): SGHTA, FQGNSA. The CDR3 length is 18 residues. The chain's CDR3 is CASSSKDPSGVAYNEQFF. CDR3 DNA sequence: TGTGCCAGCAGCTCAAAAGACCCTAGCGGTGTTGCCTACAATGAGCAGTTCTTC.

The V and J genes are TRBV5-1 and TRBJ2-3; no clear D gene. The CDR3 sequence is 14 residues long. With 3 bases removed from V and 0 bases from J, the gap between germline ends came to 8 bases. Looked up from germline, CDR1 is SGHRS and CDR2 is YFSETQ. Here the CDR3 reads CASSYLGSTDTQYF. In DNA, the CDR3 is TGCGCCAGCAGCTACCTGGGCAGCACAGATACGCAGTATTTT.

V gene TRBV28 combines with J gene TRBJ2-7; maybe TRBD2 (6 bases). The CDR3 runs to 15 residues. The ends were cut back, 2 bases at V and 0 bases at J, with 11 bases in the middle. Germline CDR1 MDHEN, CDR2 SYDVKM. CDR3 loop: CASSLISGGSYEQYF. For the CDR3, the DNA is TGTGCCAGCAGTTTAATTTCCGGGGGCTCCTACGAGCAGTACTTC. The entire variable domain, with the rest obtained from reference TRBV28 and TRBJ2-7, is as follows: DVKVTQSSRYLVKRTGEKVFLECVQDMDHENMFWYRQDPGLGLRLIYFSYDVKMKEKGDIPEGYSVSREKKERFSLILESASTNQTSMYLCASSLISGGSYEQYFGPGTRLTVT.

V is TRBV12-3 or TRBV12-4 and J is TRBJ1-5, with a weak D call TRBD1 (5 bases). This CDR3 is 13 amino acids long. V was cut by 6 bases and J by 5 bases, with 11 bases left in between. For the CDR3, the DNA is TGTGCCAGCAGCGACCAACAGGATCAGCCCCAGCATTTT. It codes for CASSDQQDQPQHF.

The V call is TRBV30, the J call TRBJ1-1; a weak D match, TRBD1 (5 bases). The CDR3 loop spans 13 amino acids. CDR1 GTSNPN and CDR2 SVGIG come from the germline V gene (reference sequence). Trimming stripped 5 bases from V and 1 base from J, with 11 bases between. CDR3: CAWGLGANTEAFF. CDR3 bases: TGTGCCTGGGGCCTAGGGGCGAACACTGAAGCTTTCTTT.

This rearrangement joins TRBV7-3 to TRBJ2-3, with TRBD2 identical over 14 bases. Germline-derived CDR1 and CDR2 are SGHTA and FQGTGA. The CDR3 runs 18 residues. Unmatched junction bases numbered 3, after V lost 1 base and J lost 0 bases. CDR3 loop: CASSLIGTSGGSTDTQYF. The CDR3 nucleotides read TGTGCCAGCAGCTTAATTGGGACTAGCGGGGGTAGCACAGATACGCAGTATTTT.

V usage is TRBV20-1 and J usage is TRBJ1-5; D is undetermined. CDR1 DFQATT and CDR2 SNEGSKA come from the germline V gene (reference sequence). Between the trimmed V and J ends, which lost 3 bases and 5 bases, there was a span of 11 bases. CDR3 length: 13 residues. In DNA form, the CDR3 reads TGCAGTGCTAGTCTTACACGCGATCAGCCCCAGCATTTT. The encoded protein is CSASLTRDQPQHF.

The CDR3 DNA sequence: TGTGCCAGCAGTCTCGGGACTAGCGGGACCGACAATGAGCAGTTCTTC. Translation: CASSLGTSGTDNEQFF. The gene calls are TRBV27 and TRBJ2-1, with 13 bases aligning to TRBD2. Per the germline V gene, CDR1 is MNHEY and CDR2 is SMNVEV (reference sequence). V shed 5 bases and J 5 bases; nucleotides not matched to a gene: 6. This CDR3 spans 16 amino acids.

The chain carries TRBV5-6 and TRBJ2-2; possibly TRBD1 for D (6 bases). CDR3 length: 15 amino acids. CDR1 and CDR2 from the germline V gene are SGHDT and YYEEEE. V was clipped by 1 base and J by 5 bases, with 12 bases between them. The CDR3: CASSLYAGETGELFF. Written as DNA, the CDR3 is TGTGCCAGCAGCTTGTACGCAGGGGAGACCGGGGAGCTGTTTTTT.

The rearrangement links TRBV28 to TRBJ2-5; D remains unclear. Germline lookup yields CDR1 MDHEN and CDR2 SYDVKM. The CDR3 length is 12 residues. V lost 8 bases, J lost 9 bases, and 16 bases lay in between. In nucleotides, the CDR3 is TGTGCCAGCGGAGCTTCCGGAGCCGCCCAGTACTTC. Protein product: CASGASGAAQYF.

The chain links TRBV28 to TRBJ2-5; D gene uncertain. This CDR3 is 13 amino acids long. The germline CDR1 and CDR2 sequences are MDHEN and SYDVKM. Trimming shortened V by 7 bases and J by 4 bases, and 13 bases separated the two germline ends. The CDR3 coding sequence is TGTGCCAGCACCCAATCAGGCGGAGAGACCCAGTACTTC. Translated, it gives CASTQSGGETQYF.

The chain is built from TRBV11-3 and TRBJ2-7, with D uncertain. The germline CDR1 and CDR2 sequences are SGHNT and YENEEA. Deletions cut 0 bases from V and 1 base from J, with 7 bases between. The CDR3 spans 14 residues. CDR3 in amino acids: CASSLEGDSYEQYF. The CDR3 coding sequence is TGTGCCAGCAGCTTAGAAGGTGATTCCTACGAGCAGTACTTC.

The CDR3 protein is CASSTQLSYEQYF. The CDR3 DNA reads as TGTGCCAGTAGTACCCAGCTCTCCTACGAGCAGTACTTC. The chain carries TRBV19 and TRBJ2-7, with D unclear. The CDR3 is 13 residues long. Looked up from germline, CDR1 is LNHDA and CDR2 is SQIVND (reference sequence). Trimming stripped 4 bases from V and 0 bases from J, with 7 bases between. Full variable domain (rest looked up from reference TRBV19 and TRBJ2-7): DGGITQSPKYLFRKEGQNVTLSCEQNLNHDAMYWYRQDPGQGLRLIYYSQIVNDFQKGDIAEGYSVSREKKESFPLTVTSAQKNPTAFYLCASSTQLSYEQYFGPGTRLTVT.

The CDR3 protein is CAWSVFYGSYEQYF. CDR3 sequence (DNA): TGTGCCTGGAGTGTCTTCTACGGTTCCTACGAGCAGTACTTC. This rearrangement joins TRBV30 to TRBJ2-7; D is unresolved. CDR1 and CDR2 from the germline V gene are GTSNPN and SVGIG (reference sequence). Trimming cost V 0 bases and J 1 base, with 10 bases left between them. This CDR3 region has 14 residues. Full variable domain (remainder filled in from reference TRBV30 and TRBJ2-7): SQTIHQWPATLVQPVGSPLSLECTVEGTSNPNLYWYRQAAGRGLQLLFYSVGIGQISSEVPQNLSASRPQDRQFILSSKKLLLSDSGFYLCAWSVFYGSYEQYFGPGTRLTVT.

CDR3 DNA: TGTGCCAGCAGCCACCCCGCGCCAGTAGGATCCTACGAGCAGTACTTC. It encodes CASSHPAPVGSYEQYF. The chain carries TRBV28 and TRBJ2-7; D ambiguous. The CDR3 has 16 residues. V was pared by 6 bases and J by 1 base, with 19 bases between. CDR1 and CDR2 (germline): MDHEN, SYDVKM.

This clone was detected only once. This sequence joins TRBV30 and TRBJ2-1, with TRBD2 matching over 15 bases. The CDR3 is 16 amino acids. CDR1 and CDR2 from the germline V gene are GTSNPN and SVGIG (reference sequence). Trimming removed 3 bases from V and 9 bases from J; junction bases left unmatched: 9. The CDR3 DNA reads TGTGCCTGGAGCACCAAGGGACTAGCGGGAGGTGGTGAGCAGTTCTTC. Its protein product is CAWSTKGLAGGGEQFF.